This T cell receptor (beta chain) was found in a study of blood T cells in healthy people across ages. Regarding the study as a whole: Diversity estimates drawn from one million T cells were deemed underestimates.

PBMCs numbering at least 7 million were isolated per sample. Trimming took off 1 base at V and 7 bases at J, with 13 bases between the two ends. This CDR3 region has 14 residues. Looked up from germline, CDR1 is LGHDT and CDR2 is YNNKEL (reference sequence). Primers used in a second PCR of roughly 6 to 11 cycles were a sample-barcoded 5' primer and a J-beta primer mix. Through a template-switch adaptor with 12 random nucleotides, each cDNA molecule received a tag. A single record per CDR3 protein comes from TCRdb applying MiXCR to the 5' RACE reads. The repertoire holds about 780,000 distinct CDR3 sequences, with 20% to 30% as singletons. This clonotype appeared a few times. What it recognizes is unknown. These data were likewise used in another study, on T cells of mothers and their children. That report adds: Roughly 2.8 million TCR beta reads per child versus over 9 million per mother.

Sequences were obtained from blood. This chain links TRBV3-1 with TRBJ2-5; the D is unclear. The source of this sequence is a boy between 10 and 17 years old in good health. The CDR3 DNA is TGTGCCAGCAGCCAAGCAGGCAGGCTCGGGACCCAGTACTTC. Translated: CASSQAGRLGTQYF.